This TCR beta chain was profiled in a study of cytomegalovirus exposure and HLA in healthy donors. CDR1 and CDR2 (germline): SGDLS, YYNGEE. The CDR3 spans 12 residues. Trimming cost V 3 bases and J 10 bases; bases outside gene matches: 6. PCR amplification relied on 60 Vbeta primers (plus 13 Jbeta primers). As handled by the study authors: The count from a later analysis was about 80 million unique TCR beta chains, some 10 million of them shared. The table came from immunoSEQ multiplex PCR; TCRdb's copy has only in-frame clones and leaves some out. V and J calls plus clone size are reproduced from that table; the DNA served to infer D and trimming. The sample lists 170,000 or so clones; 75% to 85% were seen once.

The receptor was derived from a boy under 18 in good health and CMV-seronegative. The material sequenced was PBMCs. This rearrangement joins TRBV9 to TRBJ1-2; 7 bases agree with TRBD1. CDR3 protein: CASSGDRESYTF. CDR3 coding DNA: TGTGCCAGCAGCGGCGACAGGGAGTCCTACACCTTC.